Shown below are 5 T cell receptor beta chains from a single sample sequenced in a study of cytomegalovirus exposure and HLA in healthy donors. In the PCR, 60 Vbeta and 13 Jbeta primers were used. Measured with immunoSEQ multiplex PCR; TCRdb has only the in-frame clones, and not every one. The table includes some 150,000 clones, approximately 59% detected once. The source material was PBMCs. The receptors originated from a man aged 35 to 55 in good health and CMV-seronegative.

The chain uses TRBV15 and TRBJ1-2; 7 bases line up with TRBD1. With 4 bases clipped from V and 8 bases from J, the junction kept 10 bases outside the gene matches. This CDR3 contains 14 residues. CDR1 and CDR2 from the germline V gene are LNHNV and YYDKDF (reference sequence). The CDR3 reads CATSKEEGAGGYTF. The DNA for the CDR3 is TGTGCCACCAGCAAAGAAGAGGGGGCTGGGGGCTACACCTTC.

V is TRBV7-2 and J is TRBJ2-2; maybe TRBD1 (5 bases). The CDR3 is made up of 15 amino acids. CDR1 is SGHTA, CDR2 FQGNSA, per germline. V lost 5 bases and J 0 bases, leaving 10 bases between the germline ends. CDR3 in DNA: TGTGCCAGCAGCCTCCTACAGGCGAACACCGGGGAGCTGTTTTTT. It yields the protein CASSLLQANTGELFF.

CDR3 residues: CASSFMTSGGTLPYEQYF. CDR3 nucleotides: TGTGCCAGCAGTTTCATGACTAGCGGGGGTACTCTCCCTTACGAGCAGTACTTC. The J gene is TRBJ2-7, the V gene TRBV27; 12 positions agree with TRBD2. V trimming: 3 bases; J trimming: 4 bases; junction bases outside the gene matches: 13. Germline-derived CDR1 and CDR2 are MNHEY and SMNVEV (reference sequence). The CDR3 contains 18 residues.

This CDR3 is CAISATNQPQHF. The CDR3 DNA follows: TGTGCCATCAGTGCGACAAATCAGCCCCAGCATTTT. This chain links TRBV10-3 with TRBJ1-5; D remains unclear. The V gene's germline CDR1 is ENHRY and CDR2 SYGVKD. The CDR3 runs to 12 residues. V was clipped by 4 bases and J by 4 bases, with 5 bases between them.

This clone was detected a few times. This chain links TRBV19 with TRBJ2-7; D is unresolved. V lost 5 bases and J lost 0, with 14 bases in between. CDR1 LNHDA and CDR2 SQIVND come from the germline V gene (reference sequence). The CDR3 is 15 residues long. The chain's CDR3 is CASSEQGASSYEQYF. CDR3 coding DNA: TGTGCCAGTAGTGAGCAAGGCGCTAGCTCCTACGAGCAGTACTTC.